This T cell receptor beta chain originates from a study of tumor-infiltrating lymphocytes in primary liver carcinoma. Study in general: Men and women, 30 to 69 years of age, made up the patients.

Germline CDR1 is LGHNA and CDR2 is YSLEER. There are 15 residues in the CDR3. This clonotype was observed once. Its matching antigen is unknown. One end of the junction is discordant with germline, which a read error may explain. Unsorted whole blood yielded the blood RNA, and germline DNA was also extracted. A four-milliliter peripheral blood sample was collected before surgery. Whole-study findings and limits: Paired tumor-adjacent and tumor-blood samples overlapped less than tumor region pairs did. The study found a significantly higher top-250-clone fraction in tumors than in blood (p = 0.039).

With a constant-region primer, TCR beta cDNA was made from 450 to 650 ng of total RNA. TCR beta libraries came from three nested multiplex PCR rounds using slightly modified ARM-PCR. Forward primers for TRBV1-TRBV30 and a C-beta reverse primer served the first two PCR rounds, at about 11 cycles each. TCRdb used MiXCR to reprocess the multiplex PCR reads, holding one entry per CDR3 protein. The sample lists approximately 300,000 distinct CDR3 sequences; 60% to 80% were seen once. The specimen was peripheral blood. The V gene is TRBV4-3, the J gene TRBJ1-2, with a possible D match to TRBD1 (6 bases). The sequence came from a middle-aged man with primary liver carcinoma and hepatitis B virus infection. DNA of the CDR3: TGCGCCAGCAGTCAAGAGGGGGGGCTTGGCTATGACTACCCCTTC. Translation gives CASSQEGGLGYDYPF.